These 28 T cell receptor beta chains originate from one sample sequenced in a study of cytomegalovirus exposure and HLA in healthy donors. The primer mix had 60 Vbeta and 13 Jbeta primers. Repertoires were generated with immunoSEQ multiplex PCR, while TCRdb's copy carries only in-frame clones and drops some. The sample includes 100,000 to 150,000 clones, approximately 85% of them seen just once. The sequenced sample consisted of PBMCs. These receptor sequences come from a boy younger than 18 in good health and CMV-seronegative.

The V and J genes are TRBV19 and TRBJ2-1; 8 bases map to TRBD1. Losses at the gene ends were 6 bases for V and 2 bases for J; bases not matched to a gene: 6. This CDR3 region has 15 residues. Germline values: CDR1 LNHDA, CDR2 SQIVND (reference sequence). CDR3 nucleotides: TGTGCCAGTAGCGCCGGGACAGGTACCTACAATGAGCAGTTCTTC. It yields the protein CASSAGTGTYNEQFF.

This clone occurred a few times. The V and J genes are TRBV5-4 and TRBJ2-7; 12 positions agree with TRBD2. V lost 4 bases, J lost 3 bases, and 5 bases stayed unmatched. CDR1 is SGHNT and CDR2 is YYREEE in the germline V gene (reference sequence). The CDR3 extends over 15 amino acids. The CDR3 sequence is CASSRLAGEGYEQYF. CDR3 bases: TGTGCCAGCAGCCGACTAGCGGGGGAGGGCTACGAGCAGTACTTC.

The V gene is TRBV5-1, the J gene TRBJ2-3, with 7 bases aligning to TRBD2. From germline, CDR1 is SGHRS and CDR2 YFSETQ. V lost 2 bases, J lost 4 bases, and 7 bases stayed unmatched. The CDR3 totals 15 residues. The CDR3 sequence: CASSFRLAGADTQYF. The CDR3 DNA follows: TGCGCCAGCAGCTTTAGACTAGCAGGTGCAGATACGCAGTATTTT. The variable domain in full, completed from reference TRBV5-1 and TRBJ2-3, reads KAGVTQTPRYLIKTRGQQVTLSCSPISGHRSVSWYQQTPGQGLQFLFEYFSETQRNKGNFPGRFSGRQFSNSRSEMNVSTLELGDSALYLCASSFRLAGADTQYFGPGTRLTVL.

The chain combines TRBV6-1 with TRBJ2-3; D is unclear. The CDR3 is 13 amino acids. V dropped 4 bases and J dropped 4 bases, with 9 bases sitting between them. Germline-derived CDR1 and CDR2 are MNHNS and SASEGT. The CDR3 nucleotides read TGTGCCAGCAGTGTAGCTACATCAGATACGCAGTATTTT. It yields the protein CASSVATSDTQYF.

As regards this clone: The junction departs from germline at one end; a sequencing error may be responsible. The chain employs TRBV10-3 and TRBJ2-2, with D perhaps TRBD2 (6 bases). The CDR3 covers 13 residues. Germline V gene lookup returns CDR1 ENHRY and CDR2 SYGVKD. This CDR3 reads CAISDVNTGGLFF. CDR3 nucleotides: TGTGCCATCAGTGATGTGAACACCGGGGGGCTGTTTTTT.

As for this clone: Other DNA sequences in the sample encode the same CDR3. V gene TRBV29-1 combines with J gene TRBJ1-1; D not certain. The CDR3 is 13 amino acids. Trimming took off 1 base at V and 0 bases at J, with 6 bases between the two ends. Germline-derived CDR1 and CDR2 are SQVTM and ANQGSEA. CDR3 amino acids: CSVEGRMNTEAFF. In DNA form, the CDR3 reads TGCAGCGTTGAAGGCAGGATGAACACTGAAGCTTTCTTT.

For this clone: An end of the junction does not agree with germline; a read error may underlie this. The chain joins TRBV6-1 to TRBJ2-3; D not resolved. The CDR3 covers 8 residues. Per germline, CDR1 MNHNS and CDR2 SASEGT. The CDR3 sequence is CASSEANF. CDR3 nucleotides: TGTGCCAGCAGTGAAGCCAATTTT.

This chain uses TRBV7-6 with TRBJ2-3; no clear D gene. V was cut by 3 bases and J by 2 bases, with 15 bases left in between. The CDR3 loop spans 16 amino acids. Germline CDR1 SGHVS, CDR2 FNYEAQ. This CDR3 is CASSFSRRHFTDTQYF. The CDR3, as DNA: TGTGCCAGCAGCTTTTCCCGGCGACACTTCACAGATACGCAGTATTTT. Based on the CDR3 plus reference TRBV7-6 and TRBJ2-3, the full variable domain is GAGVSQSPRYKVTKRGQDVALRCDPISGHVSLYWYRQALGQGPEFLTYFNYEAQQDKSGLPNDRFSAERPEGSISTLTIQRTEQRDSAMYRCASSFSRRHFTDTQYFGPGTRLTVL.

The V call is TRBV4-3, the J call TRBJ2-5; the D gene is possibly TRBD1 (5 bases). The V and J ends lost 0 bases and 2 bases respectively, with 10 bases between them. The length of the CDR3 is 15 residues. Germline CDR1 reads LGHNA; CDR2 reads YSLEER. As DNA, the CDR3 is TGCGCCAGCAGCCAAGAAAAAACAGGTCAAGAGACCCAGTACTTC. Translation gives CASSQEKTGQETQYF.

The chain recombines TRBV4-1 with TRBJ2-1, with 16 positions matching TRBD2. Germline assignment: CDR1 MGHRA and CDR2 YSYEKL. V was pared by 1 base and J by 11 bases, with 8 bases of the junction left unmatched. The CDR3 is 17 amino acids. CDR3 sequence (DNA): TGCGCCAGCAGCCAAGCGAACATGGGACTAGCGGGAGGGCAGCAGTTCTTC. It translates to CASSQANMGLAGGQQFF.

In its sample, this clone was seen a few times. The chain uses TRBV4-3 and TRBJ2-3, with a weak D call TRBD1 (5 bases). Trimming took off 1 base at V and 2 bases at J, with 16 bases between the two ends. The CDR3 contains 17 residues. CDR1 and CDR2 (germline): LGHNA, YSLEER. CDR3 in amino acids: CASSQGQGAGNTDTQYF. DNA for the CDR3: TGCGCCAGCAGCCAAGGTCAAGGGGCAGGGAACACAGATACGCAGTATTTT.

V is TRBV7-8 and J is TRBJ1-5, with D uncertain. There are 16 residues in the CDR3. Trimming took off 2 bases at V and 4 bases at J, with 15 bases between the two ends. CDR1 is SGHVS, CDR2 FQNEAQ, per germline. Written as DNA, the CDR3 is TGTGCCAGCAGCTTACGGGAGACAACCTTAAATCAGCCCCAGCATTTT. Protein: CASSLRETTLNQPQHF.

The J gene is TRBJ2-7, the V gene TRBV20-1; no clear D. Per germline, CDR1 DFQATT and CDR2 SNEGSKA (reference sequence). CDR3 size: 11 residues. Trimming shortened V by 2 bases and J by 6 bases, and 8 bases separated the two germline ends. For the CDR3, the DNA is TGCAGTGCTAGACTTAGCCTCGAGCAGTACTTC. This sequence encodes CSARLSLEQYF.

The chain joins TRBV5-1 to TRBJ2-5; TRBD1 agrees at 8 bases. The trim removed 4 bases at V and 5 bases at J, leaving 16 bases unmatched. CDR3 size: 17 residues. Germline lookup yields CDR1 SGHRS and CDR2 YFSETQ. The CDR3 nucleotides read TGCGCCAGCAGCCCTGACGGGCCAGGGGGCTCTAGGGAGACCCAGTACTTC. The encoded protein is CASSPDGPGGSRETQYF.

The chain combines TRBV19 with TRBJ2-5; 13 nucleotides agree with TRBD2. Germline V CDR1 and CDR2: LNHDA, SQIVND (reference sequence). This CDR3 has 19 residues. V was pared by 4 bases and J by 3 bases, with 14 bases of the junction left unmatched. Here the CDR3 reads CASSNYPGTSGELKETQYF. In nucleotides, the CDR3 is TGTGCCAGTAGTAACTATCCCGGGACTAGCGGGGAGTTGAAAGAGACCCAGTACTTC.

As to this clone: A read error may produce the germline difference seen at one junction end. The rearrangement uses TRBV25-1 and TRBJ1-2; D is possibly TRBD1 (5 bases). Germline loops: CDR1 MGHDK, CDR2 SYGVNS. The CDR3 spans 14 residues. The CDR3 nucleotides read TGTGCCAGCAGCTCTAACAGGAACTTCTATGGCTACCCCTTC. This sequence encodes CASSSNRNFYGYPF.

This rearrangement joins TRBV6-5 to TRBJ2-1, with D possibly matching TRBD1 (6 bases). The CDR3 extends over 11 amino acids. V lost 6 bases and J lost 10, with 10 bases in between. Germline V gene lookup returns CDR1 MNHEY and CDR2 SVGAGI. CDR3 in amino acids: CASRRRGEQFF. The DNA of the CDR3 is TGTGCCAGCAGGAGAAGGGGGGAGCAGTTCTTC.

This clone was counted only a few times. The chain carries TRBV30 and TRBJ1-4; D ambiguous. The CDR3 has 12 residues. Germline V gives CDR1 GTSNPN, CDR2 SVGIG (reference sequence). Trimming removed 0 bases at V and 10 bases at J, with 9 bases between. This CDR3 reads CAWSVNSGKLFF. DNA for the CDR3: TGTGCCTGGAGTGTAAACAGCGGAAAACTGTTTTTT.

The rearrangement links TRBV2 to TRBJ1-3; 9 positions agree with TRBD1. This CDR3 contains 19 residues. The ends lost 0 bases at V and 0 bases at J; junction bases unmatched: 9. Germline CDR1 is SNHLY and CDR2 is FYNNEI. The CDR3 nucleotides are TGTGCCAGCAGTGAAGCCTGGGACAGGGTATCATCCTCTGGAAACACCATATATTTT. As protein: CASSEAWDRVSSSGNTIYF.

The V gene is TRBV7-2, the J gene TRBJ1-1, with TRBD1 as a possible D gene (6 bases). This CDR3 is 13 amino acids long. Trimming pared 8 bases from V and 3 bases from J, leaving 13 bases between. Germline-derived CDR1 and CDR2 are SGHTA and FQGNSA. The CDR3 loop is CASGWAGDTEAFF. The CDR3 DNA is TGTGCCAGCGGGTGGGCAGGGGACACTGAAGCTTTCTTT.

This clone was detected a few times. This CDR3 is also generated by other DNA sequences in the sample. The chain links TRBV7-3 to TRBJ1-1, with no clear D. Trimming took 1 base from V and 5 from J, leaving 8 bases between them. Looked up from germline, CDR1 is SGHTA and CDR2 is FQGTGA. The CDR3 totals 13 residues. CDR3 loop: CASSLNAGTEAFF. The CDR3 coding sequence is TGTGCCAGCAGCTTAAACGCGGGGACTGAAGCTTTCTTT.

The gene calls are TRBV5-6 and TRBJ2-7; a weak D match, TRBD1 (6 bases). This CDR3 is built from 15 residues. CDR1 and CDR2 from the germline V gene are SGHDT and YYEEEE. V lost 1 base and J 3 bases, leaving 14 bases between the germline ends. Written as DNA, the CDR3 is TGTGCCAGCAGCTTGACAGGGTTGGGCTTCTACGAGCAGTACTTC. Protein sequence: CASSLTGLGFYEQYF.

CDR3 sequence (DNA): TGTGCCAGCAGCGTAAGGAGCGGGATTTTTTATGAGCAGTTCTTC. This gives the protein CASSVRSGIFYEQFF. V usage is TRBV9 and J usage is TRBJ2-1; 7 bases match TRBD2. Trimming cost V 1 base and J 8 bases; bases outside gene matches: 9. CDR1 is SGDLS, CDR2 YYNGEE, per germline. The CDR3 is made up of 15 amino acids.

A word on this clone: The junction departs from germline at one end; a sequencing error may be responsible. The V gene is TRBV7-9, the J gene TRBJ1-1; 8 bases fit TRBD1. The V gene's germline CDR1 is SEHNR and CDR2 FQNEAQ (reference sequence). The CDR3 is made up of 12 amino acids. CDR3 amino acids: CSSSSNRGEAFF. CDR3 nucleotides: TGTTCCAGCAGCTCAAACAGGGGGGAAGCTTTCTTT.

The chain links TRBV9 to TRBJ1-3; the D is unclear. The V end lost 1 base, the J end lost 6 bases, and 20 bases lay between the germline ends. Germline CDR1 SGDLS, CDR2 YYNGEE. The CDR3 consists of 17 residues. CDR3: CASSVSSPWRGLNTIYF. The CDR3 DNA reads TGTGCCAGCAGCGTATCCTCACCATGGCGGGGTTTAAACACCATATATTTT.

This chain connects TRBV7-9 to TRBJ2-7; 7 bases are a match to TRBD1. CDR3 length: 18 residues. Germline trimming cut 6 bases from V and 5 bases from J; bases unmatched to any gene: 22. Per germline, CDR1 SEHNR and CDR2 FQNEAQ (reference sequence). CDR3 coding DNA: TGTGCCAGCAGGCTAATGAAAACAGGGGCTGGCCCTGGAGACGAGCAGTACTTC. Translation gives CASRLMKTGAGPGDEQYF. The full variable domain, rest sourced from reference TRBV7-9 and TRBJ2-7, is DTGVSQNPRHKITKRGQNVTFRCDPISEHNRLYWYRQTLGQGPEFLTYFQNEAQLEKSRLLSDRFSAERPKGSFSTLEIQRTEQGDSAMYLCASRLMKTGAGPGDEQYFGPGTRLTVT.

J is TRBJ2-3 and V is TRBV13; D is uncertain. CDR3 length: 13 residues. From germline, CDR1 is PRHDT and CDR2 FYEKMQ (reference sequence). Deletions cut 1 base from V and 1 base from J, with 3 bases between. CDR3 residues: CASSLAGTDTQYF. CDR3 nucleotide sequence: TGTGCCAGCAGCTTAGCAGGCACAGATACGCAGTATTTT.

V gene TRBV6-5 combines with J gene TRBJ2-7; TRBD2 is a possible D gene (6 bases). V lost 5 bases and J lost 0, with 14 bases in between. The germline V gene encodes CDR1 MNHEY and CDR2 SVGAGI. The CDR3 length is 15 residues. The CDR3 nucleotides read TGTGCCAGCAGTCCCTCCCCGGGACTCTCCTACGAGCAGTACTTC. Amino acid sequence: CASSPSPGLSYEQYF.